The clone carrying this T cell receptor beta chain was counted only a few times. The record originates from a study of cytomegalovirus exposure and HLA in healthy donors. 60 Vbeta and 13 Jbeta primers were used in PCR. The repertoire was sequenced with immunoSEQ multiplex PCR; TCRdb's copy has only in-frame clones and lacks some. The repertoire holds 150,000 to 200,000 clones, 75% to 80% seen once, with over 0.95% in the top ten. The sequence was collected from a woman aged 45-65 years in good health and CMV-seropositive. Specimen: PBMCs.

CDR3 DNA: TGTGCCTGGAATTCGGAGAGAGACTATGGCTACACCTTC. Encoded protein: CAWNSERDYGYTF. This chain connects TRBV30 to TRBJ1-2; no definite D call. Germline CDR1 reads GTSNPN; CDR2 reads SVGIG (reference sequence). CDR3 length: 13 amino acids. V was shortened by 4 bases and J by 3 bases, with 12 bases between the two germline ends.